The 24 T cell receptor beta chains listed next were all sequenced from one sample in a study of shared clonotypes between healthy human individuals. Produced via immunoSEQ multiplex PCR; TCRdb's table is partial and in-frame only. The table shows a few hundred thousand clones, with around 78% occurring only once. Material: PBMCs. Receptors originate from a woman between 35 and 50 years old in good health. Some clones in this sample may be carry-over from other donors' samples.

The chain is built from TRBV15 and TRBJ2-7; 8 bases match TRBD1. V was pared by 4 bases and J by 5 bases, with 10 bases of the junction left unmatched. The CDR3 covers 15 residues. The germline CDR1 and CDR2 sequences are LNHNV and YYDKDF (reference sequence). CDR3 nucleotides: TGTGCCACCAGCAAAGACAGGGGACCTGGCCACGAGCAGTACTTC. This gives the protein CATSKDRGPGHEQYF.

Only a few counts were recorded for this clone. The rearrangement links TRBV11-1 to TRBJ2-3; 12 bases fit TRBD2. The J segment lost 4 bases and the V segment lost 5 bases, leaving 7 bases of the junction unmatched. The germline V gene encodes CDR1 SGHAT and CDR2 FQDESV (reference sequence). The CDR3 is 16 amino acids. The CDR3 here is CASSPGGLAGSDTQYF. The CDR3 coding sequence is TGTGCCAGCAGCCCAGGGGGACTAGCGGGTTCAGATACGCAGTATTTT.

This clone came up a few times. The chain couples TRBV7-2 to TRBJ2-3; TRBD2 matches 10 bases. The CDR3 covers 15 residues. Germline V lookup: CDR1 SGHTA, CDR2 FQGNSA. Trimming at V came to 5 bases and at J to 4 bases, leaving 6 bases not matched to a gene. CDR3 loop: CASSRDGTSADTQYF. The CDR3, as DNA: TGTGCCAGCAGCCGAGACGGGACTAGCGCAGATACGCAGTATTTT.

This clone was seen a single time. This chain links TRBV4-1 with TRBJ2-1, with 15 bases matching TRBD2. From germline, CDR1 is MGHRA and CDR2 YSYEKL. Trimming removed 4 bases from V and 2 bases from J; junction bases left unmatched: 6. The CDR3 spans 18 residues. CDR3 amino acids: CASSPGLAGGNPYNEQFF. In DNA, the CDR3 is TGCGCCAGCAGCCCAGGACTAGCGGGGGGGAATCCCTACAATGAGCAGTTCTTC.

The V gene is TRBV28, the J gene TRBJ2-1; 10 bases map to TRBD1. The CDR3 has 14 residues. The V segment lost 8 bases and the J segment 6 bases; nucleotides outside the gene matches: 7. The germline V gene has CDR1 MDHEN and CDR2 SYDVKM. The CDR3 nucleotides are TGTGCCAGCGGTGGGCGGGACAGGGGCAATGAGCAGTTCTTC. It translates to CASGGRDRGNEQFF.

The V gene is TRBV2, the J gene TRBJ1-3, with D unclear. The CDR3 has 13 amino acids. The V and J ends lost 7 bases and 0 bases respectively, with 7 bases between them. Germline assignment: CDR1 SNHLY and CDR2 FYNNEI. The CDR3 protein is CASTRNSGNTIYF. CDR3 in DNA: TGTGCCAGCACTCGCAACTCTGGAAACACCATATATTTT.

The rearrangement joins TRBV9 to TRBJ2-2; no firm D call. The germline V gene encodes CDR1 SGDLS and CDR2 YYNGEE. The CDR3 extends over 14 amino acids. Trimming took off 0 bases at V and 5 bases at J, with 8 bases between the two ends. The CDR3 DNA is TGTGCCAGCAGCGTAGCTACGGCGACCGGGGAGCTGTTTTTT. As protein: CASSVATATGELFF. Drawing the rest from reference TRBV9 and TRBJ2-2, the complete variable domain is DSGVTQTPKHLITATGQRVTLRCSPRSGDLSVYWYQQSLDQGLQFLIQYYNGEERAKGNILERFSAQQFPDLHSELNLSSLELGDSALYFCASSVATATGELFFGEGSRLTVL.

The rearrangement uses TRBV11-2 and TRBJ2-3; D perhaps matches TRBD1 (8 bases). Germline V CDR1 and CDR2: SGHAT, FQNNGV. V lost 1 base and J 1 base, leaving 12 bases between the germline ends. The CDR3 covers 16 residues. The CDR3 spells CASSLGGGQGTDTQYF. As DNA, the CDR3 is TGTGCCAGCAGCTTAGGGGGGGGACAGGGCACAGATACGCAGTATTTT. Combining the CDR3 with reference TRBV11-2 and TRBJ2-3 gives the whole variable domain EAGVAQSPRYKIIEKRQSVAFWCNPISGHATLYWYQQILGQGPKLLIQFQNNGVVDDSQLPKDRFSAERLKGVDSTLKIQPAKLEDSAVYLCASSLGGGQGTDTQYFGPGTRLTVL.

As to this clone: The DNA is omitted, as the CDR3 cannot be located on it reliably, and the CDR3 follows TCRdb's listing. The chain uses TRBV21-1 and TRBJ2-2; TRBD2 is the table's D call and was not checked against the DNA. TRBV21-1 counts as a pseudogene. The CDR3 is 23 residues long, counting both termini. CDR3 residues: CASSPTWGPGTSGREPDAGELFF.

The chain joins TRBV28 to TRBJ2-7; 7 bases map to TRBD1. CDR1 MDHEN and CDR2 SYDVKM come from the germline V gene. Unmatched junction bases numbered 10, after V lost 2 bases and J lost 3 bases. The length of the CDR3 is 16 residues. The CDR3 spells CASSLAGQALVYEQYF. CDR3 DNA sequence: TGTGCCAGCAGTTTAGCCGGACAGGCATTAGTCTACGAGCAGTACTTC.

A single count supports this clone. The V and J genes are TRBV10-2 and TRBJ2-5, with 12 bases aligning to TRBD2. The J call is in doubt because the DNA end fits TRBJ2-7 better. The CDR3 runs to 14 residues. CDR1 and CDR2 (germline): WSHSY, SAAADI. The CDR3 coding sequence is TGCGCCAGCACCACGACTAGCGGGAGCCGCGAGCAGTACTTC. This translates into CASTTTSGSREQYF.

This sequence joins TRBV5-6 and TRBJ2-7; D is ambiguous. Germline V CDR1 and CDR2: SGHDT, YYEEEE. This CDR3 spans 16 amino acids. V was cut by 2 bases and J by 3 bases, with 18 bases left in between. DNA for the CDR3: TGTGCCAGCAGCTTATTAGGCCCCCGGTCTGTCTACGAGCAGTACTTC. This codes for CASSLLGPRSVYEQYF.

This clone appeared a few times. Being one base from a much bigger clone, this may be a read error. The chain joins TRBV10-2 to TRBJ1-1; no reliable D call. This CDR3 comprises 11 residues. V dropped 10 bases and J dropped 5 bases, with 11 bases sitting between them. Looked up from germline, CDR1 is WSHSY and CDR2 is SAAADI. CDR3 sequence (DNA): TGCGCCAACAGAAGGGATACTGAAGCTTTCTTT. Protein product: CANRRDTEAFF.

The chain joins TRBV11-2 to TRBJ1-1; the D is unclear. Trimming stripped 6 bases from V and 0 bases from J, with 11 bases between. The CDR3 has 14 residues. Germline CDR1 is SGHAT and CDR2 is FQNNGV. In DNA, the CDR3 is TGTGCCAGCAGTGCCGGGCGATTGAACACTGAAGCTTTCTTT. This sequence encodes CASSAGRLNTEAFF.

The chain joins TRBV19 to TRBJ2-1; 10 nucleotides align to TRBD2. V trimming: 9 bases; J trimming: 7 bases; junction bases outside the gene matches: 12. Germline CDR1 reads LNHDA; CDR2 reads SQIVND (reference sequence). This CDR3 has 15 residues. The CDR3 reads CASKRGTSDLNEQFF. The CDR3 DNA is TGTGCCAGCAAAAGGGGGACTAGCGACTTGAATGAGCAGTTCTTC.

The chain links TRBV28 to TRBJ2-7; 9 bases match TRBD1. J gave up 5 bases and V 1 base, and 9 bases lay outside the gene matches. This CDR3 is built from 16 residues. Germline V lookup: CDR1 MDHEN, CDR2 SYDVKM. CDR3 DNA sequence: TGTGCCAGCAGTTTATTACCGGGACAGGGCCCCAACGAGCAGTACTTC. Protein sequence: CASSLLPGQGPNEQYF.

The sample holds one count of this clone. This chain links TRBV6-4 with TRBJ1-5; possible D gene TRBD1, 6 bases. The V gene lost 4 bases and the J gene lost 9 bases, with 16 bases spanning the gap. The CDR3 spans 14 residues. Germline CDR1 MRHNA, CDR2 SNTAGT. The CDR3 sequence is CASSAGTSGRPQHF. In DNA, the CDR3 is TGTGCCAGCAGTGCCGGGACATCGGGTCGGCCCCAGCATTTT.

The genes are TRBV29-1 and TRBJ2-5; D unresolved. With the DNA end fitting TRBJ2-7 better, the J assignment may be wrong. The CDR3 has 13 residues. The germline CDR1 and CDR2 sequences are SQVTM and ANQGSEA. CDR3 residues: CSVELGYSYEQYF. CDR3 sequence (DNA): TGCAGCGTTGAATTAGGTTACTCCTACGAGCAGTACTTC.

This chain joins TRBV10-3 and TRBJ2-2; D remains unclear. The CDR3 has 13 residues. Germline loops: CDR1 ENHRY, CDR2 SYGVKD. V was shortened by 4 bases and J by 4 bases, with 7 bases between the two germline ends. The CDR3 region is CAISGVSTGELFF. CDR3 nucleotide sequence: TGTGCCATCAGTGGCGTTAGCACCGGGGAGCTGTTTTTT.

This sequence joins TRBV5-1 and TRBJ2-2, with 12 bases aligning to TRBD2. J lost 1 base, V lost 4 bases, and 2 bases had no gene match. Germline V gives CDR1 SGHRS, CDR2 YFSETQ. This CDR3 spans 16 amino acids. In nucleotides, the CDR3 is TGCGCCAGCAGCGGGGGACTAGCGGGGAACACCGGGGAGCTGTTTTTT. Protein sequence: CASSGGLAGNTGELFF.

As regards this clone: The same CDR3 is also encoded by other DNA sequences in this sample. V is TRBV7-9 and J is TRBJ1-1, with D uncertain. V was trimmed by 1 base and J by 7 bases, leaving 4 bases between them. The germline V gene has CDR1 SEHNR and CDR2 FQNEAQ (reference sequence). The CDR3 is 11 residues long. The CDR3 loop is CASSLGGEAFF. CDR3 coding DNA: TGTGCCAGCAGCTTAGGGGGTGAAGCTTTCTTT.

The CDR3 sequence: CASSPVNRAGEKLFF. CDR3 sequence (DNA): TGTGCCAGCTCACCAGTCAACAGGGCGGGCGAAAAACTGTTTTTT. The J gene is TRBJ1-4, the V gene TRBV18; D perhaps matches TRBD1 (6 bases). There are 15 residues in the CDR3. V gave up 2 bases and J gave up 8 bases, with 15 bases separating them. Germline values: CDR1 KGHSH, CDR2 LQKENI.

The rearrangement joins TRBV5-6 to TRBJ2-7; the D is unclear. CDR3 length: 14 residues. The germline V gene has CDR1 SGHDT and CDR2 YYEEEE. V dropped 4 bases and J dropped 0 bases, with 11 bases sitting between them. The CDR3 sequence is CASSPAPDSYEQYF. The CDR3 nucleotides read TGTGCCAGCAGCCCCGCCCCCGACTCCTACGAGCAGTACTTC.

As regards this clone: This likely stems from a read error, as it lies one base from a far larger clone. The rearrangement uses TRBV30 and TRBJ2-1; no reliable D call. Per the germline V gene, CDR1 is GTSNPN and CDR2 is SVGIG (reference sequence). The CDR3 covers 12 residues. Trimming pared 5 bases from V and 9 bases from J, leaving 14 bases between. The chain's CDR3 is CAWGDTSPEQFF. The CDR3 nucleotides are TGTGCCTGGGGTGACACGAGCCCTGAGCAGTTCTTC.